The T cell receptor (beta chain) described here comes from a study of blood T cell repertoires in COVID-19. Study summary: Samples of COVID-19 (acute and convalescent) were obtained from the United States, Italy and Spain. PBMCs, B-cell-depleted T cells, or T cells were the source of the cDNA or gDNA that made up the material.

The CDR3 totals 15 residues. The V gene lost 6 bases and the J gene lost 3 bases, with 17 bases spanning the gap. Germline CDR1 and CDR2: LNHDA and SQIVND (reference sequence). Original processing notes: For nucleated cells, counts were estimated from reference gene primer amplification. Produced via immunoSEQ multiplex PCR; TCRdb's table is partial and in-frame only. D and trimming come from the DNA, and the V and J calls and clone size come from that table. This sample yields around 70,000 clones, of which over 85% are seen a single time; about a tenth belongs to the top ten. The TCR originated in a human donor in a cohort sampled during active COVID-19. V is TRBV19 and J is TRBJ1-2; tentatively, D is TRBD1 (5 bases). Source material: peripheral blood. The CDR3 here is CASSLSRGTHYGYTF. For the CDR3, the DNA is TGTGCCAGTAGCCTGTCTAGGGGTACTCACTATGGCTACACCTTC.